This T cell receptor beta chain emerged from a study of a mutant IDH1 vaccine in newly diagnosed glioma. The germline gives CDR1 MNHEY, CDR2 SVGAGI. Trimming pared 6 bases from V and 4 bases from J, leaving 18 bases between. This CDR3 has 15 amino acids. Repertoires were generated with immunoSEQ multiplex PCR, while TCRdb's copy carries only in-frame clones and drops some. The sample lists roughly 86,000 clones, 70% to 90% seen once, with around 5% in the top ten. Comment on this clone: Its antigen is not identified.

Time point here: week 47, end of study. Vaccinated patients received 300 ug of mutant IDH1 20-mer peptide per dose, with topical imiquimod. The receptor was derived from a man aged 40-49 years with glioma. Sequencing was performed on PBMCs, taken from a glioma patient whose treatment included an IDH1 peptide vaccine. The chain is built from TRBV6-5 and TRBJ2-5; weak D call: TRBD1 (6 bases). The CDR3 DNA reads as TGTGCCAGCAGAAAGGGGGACGGTCCTGGAGAGACCCAGTACTTC. Translated: CASRKGDGPGETQYF.